This TCR beta chain was sequenced in a study of molecular identifiers for immune sequencing clone quantification. General study results and limits: Spiked Jurkat TCR RNA equal to one cell could reportedly be picked out among 900,000 to 1,000,000 naive cells.

This clonotype was counted only a few times. The target antigen is unknown. CDR3 size: 16 residues. The trim removed 8 bases at V and 1 base at J, leaving 11 bases unmatched. Per the germline V gene, CDR1 is SGHTA and CDR2 is FQGNSA. One entry per CDR3 protein results from TCRdb running MiXCR on the PCR reads. Among about 640,000 distinct CDR3 sequences listed, 15% to 20% were seen once. The sequenced sample was naive CD8+ T cells from blood, with Jurkat cell RNA spiked in. Described subset: FACS-sorted CD8+CD4-CCR7+CD45RA+ naive T cells. The chain uses TRBV7-2 and TRBJ2-3; TRBD1 matches at 8 bases. The clonotype comes from a human donor in good health. Some libraries in this study had Jurkat cell RNA spiked in. The chain's CDR3 is CASSDRVEWGTDTQYF. Written as DNA, the CDR3 is TGTGCCAGCTCGGACAGGGTTGAGTGGGGCACAGATACGCAGTATTTT.